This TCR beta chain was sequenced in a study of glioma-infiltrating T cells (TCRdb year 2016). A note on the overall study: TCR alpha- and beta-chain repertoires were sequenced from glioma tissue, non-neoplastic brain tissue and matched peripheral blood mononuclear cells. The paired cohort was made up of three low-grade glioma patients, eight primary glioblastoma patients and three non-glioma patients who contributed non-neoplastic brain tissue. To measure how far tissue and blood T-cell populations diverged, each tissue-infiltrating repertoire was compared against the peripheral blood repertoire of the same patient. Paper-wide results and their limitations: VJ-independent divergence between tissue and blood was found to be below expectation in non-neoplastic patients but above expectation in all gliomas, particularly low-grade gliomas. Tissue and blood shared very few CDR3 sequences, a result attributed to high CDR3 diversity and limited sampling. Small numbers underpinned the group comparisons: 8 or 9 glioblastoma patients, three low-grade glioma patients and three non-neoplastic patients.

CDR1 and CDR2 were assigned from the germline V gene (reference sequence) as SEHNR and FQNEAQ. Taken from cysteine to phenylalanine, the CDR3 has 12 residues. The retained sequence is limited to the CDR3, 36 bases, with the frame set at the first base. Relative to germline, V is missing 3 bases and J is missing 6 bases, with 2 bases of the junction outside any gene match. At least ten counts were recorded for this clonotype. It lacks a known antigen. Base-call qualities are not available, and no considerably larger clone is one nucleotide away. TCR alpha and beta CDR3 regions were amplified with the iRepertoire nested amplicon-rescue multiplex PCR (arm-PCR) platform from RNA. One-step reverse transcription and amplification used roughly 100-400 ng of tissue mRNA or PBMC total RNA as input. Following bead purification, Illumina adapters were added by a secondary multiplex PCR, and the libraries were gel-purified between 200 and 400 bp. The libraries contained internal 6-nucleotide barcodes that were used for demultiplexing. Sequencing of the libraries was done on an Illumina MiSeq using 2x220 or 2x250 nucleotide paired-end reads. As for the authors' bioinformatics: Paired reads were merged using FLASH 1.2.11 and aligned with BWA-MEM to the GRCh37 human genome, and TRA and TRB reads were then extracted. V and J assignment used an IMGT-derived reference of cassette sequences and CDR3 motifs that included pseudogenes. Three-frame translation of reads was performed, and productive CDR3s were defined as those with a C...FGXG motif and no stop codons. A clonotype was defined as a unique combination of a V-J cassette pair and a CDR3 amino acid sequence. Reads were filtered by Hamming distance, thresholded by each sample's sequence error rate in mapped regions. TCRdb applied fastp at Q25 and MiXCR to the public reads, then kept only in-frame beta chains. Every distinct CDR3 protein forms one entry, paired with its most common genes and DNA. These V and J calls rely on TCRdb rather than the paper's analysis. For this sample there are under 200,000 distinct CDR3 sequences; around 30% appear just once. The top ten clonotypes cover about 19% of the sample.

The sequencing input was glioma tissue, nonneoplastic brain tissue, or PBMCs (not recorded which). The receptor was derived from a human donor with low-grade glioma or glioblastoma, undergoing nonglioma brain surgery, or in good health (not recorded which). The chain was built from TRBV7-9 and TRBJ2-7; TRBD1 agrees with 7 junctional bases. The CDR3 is CASSLTGSEQYF. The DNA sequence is TGTGCCAGCAGCTTGACAGGGTCCGAGCAGTACTTC.